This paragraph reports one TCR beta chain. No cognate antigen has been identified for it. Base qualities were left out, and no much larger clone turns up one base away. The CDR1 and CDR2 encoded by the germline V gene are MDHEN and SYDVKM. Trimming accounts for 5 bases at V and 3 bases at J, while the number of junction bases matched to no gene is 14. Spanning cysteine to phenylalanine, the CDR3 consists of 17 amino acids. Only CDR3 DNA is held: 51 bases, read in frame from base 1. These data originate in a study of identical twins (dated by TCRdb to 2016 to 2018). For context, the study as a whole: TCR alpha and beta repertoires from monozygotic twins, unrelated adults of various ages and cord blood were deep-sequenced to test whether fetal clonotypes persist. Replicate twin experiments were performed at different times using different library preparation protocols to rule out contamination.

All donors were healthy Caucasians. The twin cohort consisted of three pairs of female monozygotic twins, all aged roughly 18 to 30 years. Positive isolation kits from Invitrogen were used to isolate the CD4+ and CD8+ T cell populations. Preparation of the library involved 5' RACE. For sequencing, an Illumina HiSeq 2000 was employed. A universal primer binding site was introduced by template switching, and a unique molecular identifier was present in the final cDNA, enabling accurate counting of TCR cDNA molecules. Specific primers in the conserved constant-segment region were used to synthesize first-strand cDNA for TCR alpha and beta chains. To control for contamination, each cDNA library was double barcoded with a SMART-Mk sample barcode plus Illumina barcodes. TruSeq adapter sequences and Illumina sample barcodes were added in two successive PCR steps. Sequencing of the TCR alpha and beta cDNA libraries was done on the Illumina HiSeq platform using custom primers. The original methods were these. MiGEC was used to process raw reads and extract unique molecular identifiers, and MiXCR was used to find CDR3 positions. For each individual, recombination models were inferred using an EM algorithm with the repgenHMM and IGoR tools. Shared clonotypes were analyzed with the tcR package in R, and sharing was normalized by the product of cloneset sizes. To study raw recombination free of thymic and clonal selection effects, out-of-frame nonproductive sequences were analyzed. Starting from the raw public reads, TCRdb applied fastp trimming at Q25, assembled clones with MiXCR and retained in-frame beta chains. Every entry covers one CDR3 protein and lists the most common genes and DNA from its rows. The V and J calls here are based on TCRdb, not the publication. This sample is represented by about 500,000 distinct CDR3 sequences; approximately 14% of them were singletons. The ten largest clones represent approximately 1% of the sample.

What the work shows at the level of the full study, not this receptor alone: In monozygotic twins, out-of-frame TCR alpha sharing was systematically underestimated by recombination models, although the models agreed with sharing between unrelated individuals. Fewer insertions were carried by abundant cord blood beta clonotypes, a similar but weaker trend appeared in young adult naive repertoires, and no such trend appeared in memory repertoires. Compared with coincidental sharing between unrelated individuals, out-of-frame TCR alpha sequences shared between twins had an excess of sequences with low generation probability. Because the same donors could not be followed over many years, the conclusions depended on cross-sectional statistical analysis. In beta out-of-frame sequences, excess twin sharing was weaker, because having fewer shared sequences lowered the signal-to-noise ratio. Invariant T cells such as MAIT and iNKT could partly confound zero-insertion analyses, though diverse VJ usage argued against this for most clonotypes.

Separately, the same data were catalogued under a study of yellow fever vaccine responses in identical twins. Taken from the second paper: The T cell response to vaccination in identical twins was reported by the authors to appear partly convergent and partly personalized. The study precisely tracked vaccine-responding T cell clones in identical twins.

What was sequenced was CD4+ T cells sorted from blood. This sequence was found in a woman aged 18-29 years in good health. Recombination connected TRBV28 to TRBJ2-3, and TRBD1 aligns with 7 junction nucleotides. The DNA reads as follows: TGTGCCAGCAGTAACAACAGGGGCACTCTCCCGACAGATACGCAGTATTTT. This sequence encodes CASSNNRGTLPTDTQYF.